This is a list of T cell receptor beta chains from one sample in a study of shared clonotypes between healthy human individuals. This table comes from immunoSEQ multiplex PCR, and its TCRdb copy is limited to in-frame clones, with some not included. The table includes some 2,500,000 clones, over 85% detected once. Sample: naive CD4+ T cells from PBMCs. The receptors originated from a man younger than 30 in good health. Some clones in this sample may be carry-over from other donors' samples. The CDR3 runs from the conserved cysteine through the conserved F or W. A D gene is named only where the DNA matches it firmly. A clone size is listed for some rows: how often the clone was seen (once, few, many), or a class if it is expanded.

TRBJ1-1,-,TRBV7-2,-,TGTGCCAGCAGCTTAGGTGCACAGATGAACACTGAAGCTTTCTTT,CASSLGAQMNTEAFF
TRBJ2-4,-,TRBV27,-,TGTGCCACCGACACCCCGGGAGAGGGAAACATTCAGTACTTC,CATDTPGEGNIQYF
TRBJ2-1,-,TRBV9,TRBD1,TGTGCCAGCAGCCCCCACAGGGGTGGCTACAATGAGCAGTTCTTC,CASSPHRGGYNEQFF
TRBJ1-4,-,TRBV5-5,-,TGTGCCAGCAGCAACAGAGATGCAACTAATGAAAAACTGTTTTTT,CASSNRDATNEKLFF
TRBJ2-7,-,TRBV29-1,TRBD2,TGCAGCGTGAGGGGACTAGCTGGGTACGAGCAGTACTTC,CSVRGLAGYEQYF
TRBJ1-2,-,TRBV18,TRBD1,TGTGCCAGCTCAAGCTCACGGGGACAGGGATCCGATGGCTACACCTTC,CASSSSRGQGSDGYTF
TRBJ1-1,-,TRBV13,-,TGTGCCAGCAGCTTTACTCTCTCGGCGGACACTGAAGCTTTCTTT,CASSFTLSADTEAFF
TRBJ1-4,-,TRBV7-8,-,TGTGCCAGCAGCCGAGTCCGGCTAGGGAATGAAAAACTGTTTTTT,CASSRVRLGNEKLFF
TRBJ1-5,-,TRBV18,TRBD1,TGTGCCAGCTCACCCCAGGGGGCTAATCAGCCCCAGCATTTT,CASSPQGANQPQHF
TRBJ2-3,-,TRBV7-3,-,TGTGCCAGCAGCTCCAACAGGCAAGATACGCAGTATTTT,CASSSNRQDTQYF
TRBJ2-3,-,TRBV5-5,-,TGTGCCAGCAGCCTTACAGGGACAAGCACAGATACGCAGTATTTT,CASSLTGTSTDTQYF
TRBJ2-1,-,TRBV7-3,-,TGTGCCAGCAGCTTAAAGACCGGGACTGGGGCCTACAATGAGCAGTTCTTC,CASSLKTGTGAYNEQFF
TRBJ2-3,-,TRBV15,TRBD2,TGTGCCACCAGCAGGACTAGCGGGGCAGATACGCAGTATTTT,CATSRTSGADTQYF
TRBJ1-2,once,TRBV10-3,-,TGTGCCATCAGCTCCCAAGTAAACTATGGCTACACCTTC,CAISSQVNYGYTF
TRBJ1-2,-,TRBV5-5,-,TGTGCCAGCAGCTTGGTTGTTGGCTACACCTTC,CASSLVVGYTF
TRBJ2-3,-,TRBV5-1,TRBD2,TGCGCCAGCAGCTCCGGACTAGCGGGAGTATCAGATACGCAGTATTTT,CASSSGLAGVSDTQYF
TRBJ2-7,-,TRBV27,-,TGTGCCAGCAATCCGACGAATTCCCCCTACGAGCAGTACTTC,CASNPTNSPYEQYF
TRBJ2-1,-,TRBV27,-,TGTGCCAGCAGTCCCGTGGGAGGTTACGATGAGCAGTTCTTC,CASSPVGGYDEQFF
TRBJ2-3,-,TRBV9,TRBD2,TGTGCCAGCACCCAGACTAGCGGGGTTAGCACAGATACGCAGTATTTT,CASTQTSGVSTDTQYF
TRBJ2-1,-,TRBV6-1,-,TGTGCCAGCACCGCGTTGTGGGGCGCAGGGTCCGAGCAGTTCTTC,CASTALWGAGSEQFF
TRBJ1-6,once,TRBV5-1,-,TGCGCCAGCAGCCCGGACACCGCGAATTCACCCCTCCACTTT,CASSPDTANSPLHF
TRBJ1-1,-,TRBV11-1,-,TGTGCCAGCAGCTTAACTAGGACAGAGAACACTGAAGCTTTCTTT,CASSLTRTENTEAFF
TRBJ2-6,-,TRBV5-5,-,TGTGCCAGCAGCCTGGGACGGCCCACCACCGGGGCCAACGTCCTGACTTTC,CASSLGRPTTGANVLTF
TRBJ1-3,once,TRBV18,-,TGTGCCAGCTCAAATCACCCTCCGAGCTCTGGAAACACCATATATTTT,CASSNHPPSSGNTIYF
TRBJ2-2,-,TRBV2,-,TGTGCCAGCAGTGAAGAGATGGGGGCTAGATCTGCCGGGGAGCTGTTTTTT,CASSEEMGARSAGELFF
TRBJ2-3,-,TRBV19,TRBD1,TGTGCCAGTAGTGTCCTACAGGGGGCCACAGATACGCAGTATTTT,CASSVLQGATDTQYF
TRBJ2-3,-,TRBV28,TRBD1,TGTGCCAGCGGGACAGGGGGCACAGATACGCAGTATTTT,CASGTGGTDTQYF
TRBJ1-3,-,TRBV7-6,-,TGTGCCAGCAGCTTAATAGGGGTCTCTGGAAACACCATATATTTT,CASSLIGVSGNTIYF
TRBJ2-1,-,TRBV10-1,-,TGCGCCAGCAGTGAGGGACCGTCCTACAATGAGCAGTTCTTC,CASSEGPSYNEQFF
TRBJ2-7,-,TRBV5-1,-,TGCGCCAGCAGCTTGGAAGGAAGAGAGCAGTACTTC,CASSLEGREQYF
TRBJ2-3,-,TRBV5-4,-,TGTGCCAGCAGCTCCAGCCGGACTGGAAGCACAGATACGCAGTATTTT,CASSSSRTGSTDTQYF
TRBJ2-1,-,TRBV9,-,TGTGCCAGCAGCACTATGGGGAGCTCCTACAATGAGCAGTTCTTC,CASSTMGSSYNEQFF
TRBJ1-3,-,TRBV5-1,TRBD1,TGCGCCAGCAGCCCGGGACAGGGGGCTACCTCTGGAAACACCATATATTTT,CASSPGQGATSGNTIYF
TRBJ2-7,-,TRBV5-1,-,TGCGCCAGCAGCTTGACGGCGCCTACTCTTTACGAGCAGTACTTC,CASSLTAPTLYEQYF
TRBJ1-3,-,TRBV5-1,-,TGCGCCAGCAGCCAGACCTCCGCTGGAAACACCATATATTTT,CASSQTSAGNTIYF
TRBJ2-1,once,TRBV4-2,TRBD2,TGTGCCAGCAGCCGATTCCTAGCGGCTACCTACAATGAGCAGTTCTTC,CASSRFLAATYNEQFF
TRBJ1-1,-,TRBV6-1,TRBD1,TGTGCCAGCAGCAGGACAGGGGGCTTTGACGCTGAAGCTTTCTTT,CASSRTGGFDAEAFF
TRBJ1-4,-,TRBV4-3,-,TGCGCCAGCAGCCCCCGGGCGCCCGGGCCTAATGAAAAACTGTTTTTT,CASSPRAPGPNEKLFF
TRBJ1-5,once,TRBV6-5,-,TGTGCCAGGGGTGATAGACCGGTTAGCAATCAGCCCCAGCATTTT,CARGDRPVSNQPQHF
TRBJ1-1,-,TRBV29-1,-,TGCAGCGTTGACGGGGAGGGAAGAGCTTTCTTT,CSVDGEGRAFF
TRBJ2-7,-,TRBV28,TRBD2,TGTGCCAGCAGTCTCCCGGCGAGCGGGAGCTACGAGCAGTACTTC,CASSLPASGSYEQYF